The 27 T cell receptor beta chains below come from one sample, sequenced in a study of T-cell reconstitution after alpha-beta-depleted transplantation in children. Library preparation (for TCRbeta) was performed with unique molecular identifiers. TCRdb re-analysed the PCR reads in MiXCR, keeping a single row per CDR3 protein. The sample has hundreds of thousands of distinct CDR3 sequences; 10% to 15% are singletons. The sequencing used PBMCs, mostly from graft donor cells, collected 360 days after TCRalphabeta/CD19-depleted stem cell transplant. The receptors were sampled from a male patient younger than 18 who had a stem cell transplant for acute myeloid leukemia, so the T cells may come from the graft donor.

This clonotype came up a few times. J is TRBJ2-7 and V is TRBV10-3; 11 bases line up with TRBD2. Trimming cost V 3 bases and J 3 bases; bases outside gene matches: 4. The CDR3 totals 15 residues. Germline V gives CDR1 ENHRY, CDR2 SYGVKD. Written as DNA, the CDR3 is TGTGCCATCAGTGAAAGAGGGACTAGCGGCTACGAGCAGTACTTC. It encodes CAISERGTSGYEQYF.

The table lists this clonotype with many counts. The V call is TRBV12-3 or TRBV12-4, the J call TRBJ2-1; D perhaps matches TRBD2 (5 bases). CDR3 length: 19 amino acids. The germline V and J ends were trimmed by 3 bases and 2 bases, with 23 bases remaining between them. The DNA for the CDR3 is TGTGCCAGCAGTTTTCCCCGTTCGGGGAGCGGATCCCCCTACAATGAGCAGTTCTTC. Translated, it gives CASSFPRSGSGSPYNEQFF.

This clonotype turned up a few times. The CDR3 is CSVERVWANEQFF. The CDR3 DNA follows: TGCAGCGTTGAAAGGGTTTGGGCCAATGAGCAGTTCTTC. J is TRBJ2-1 and V is TRBV29-1; D gene unclear. Germline V gene sequence: CDR1 SQVTM, CDR2 ANQGSEA. V lost 2 bases to trimming and J lost 6 bases, with 11 bases between them. The CDR3 has 13 residues.

This clonotype was counted a few times. The chain couples TRBV7-8 to TRBJ2-1, with 9 bases aligning to TRBD2. Germline V lookup: CDR1 SGHVS, CDR2 FQNEAQ. This CDR3 region has 16 residues. The ends lost 5 bases at V and 9 bases at J; junction bases unmatched: 14. The CDR3 nucleotides are TGTGCCAGCAGCGCAAACCGCCCGGGACTAGCAATTGAGCAGTTCTTC. Translating it yields CASSANRPGLAIEQFF.

This clonotype was seen a handful of times. V is TRBV4-3 and J is TRBJ2-1, with TRBD2 matching 11 bases. V lost 3 bases and J lost 6; bases outside the gene matches: 10. The CDR3 length is 17 residues. Germline V gene data show CDR1 as LGHNA and CDR2 as YSLEER. CDR3 sequence (DNA): TGCGCCAGCAGCCACCTAAAACTAGCGGGAGAAGGCAATGAGCAGTTCTTC. Amino acid sequence: CASSHLKLAGEGNEQFF.

J is TRBJ2-7 and V is TRBV12-3 or TRBV12-4, with unresolved D. V was cut by 3 bases and J by 5 bases, with 11 bases left in between. The CDR3 consists of 13 residues. CDR3 region: CASSLSGFDEQYF. The CDR3 nucleotides read TGTGCCAGCAGTTTGTCGGGTTTCGACGAGCAGTACTTC.

This clonotype was seen repeatedly, ten times or more. The chain recombines TRBV28 with TRBJ2-3, with 7 nucleotides matching TRBD1. The CDR3 has 14 residues. J was trimmed by 2 bases and V by 6 bases; bases with no gene match: 5. Germline CDR1 is MDHEN and CDR2 is SYDVKM. CDR3 nucleotides: TGTGCCAGCAGAATGACAGGGTTCACAGATACGCAGTATTTT. Its translation is CASRMTGFTDTQYF.

This clonotype is a singleton in its sample. The chain is built from TRBV7-2 and TRBJ2-5; D may be TRBD2 (5 bases). With 6 bases removed from V and 5 bases from J, the gap between germline ends came to 13 bases. Germline CDR1 and CDR2: SGHTA and FQGNSA. The CDR3 runs 13 residues. The CDR3: CASRQTPGETQYF. In DNA form, the CDR3 reads TGTGCCAGCAGGCAAACCCCGGGGGAGACCCAGTACTTC.

This clonotype was detected ten times or more. The chain combines TRBV20-1 with TRBJ2-1; 7 nucleotides agree with TRBD2. This CDR3 is built from 13 residues. The ends lost 3 bases at V and 10 bases at J; junction bases unmatched: 9. Per the germline V gene, CDR1 is DFQATT and CDR2 is SNEGSKA (reference sequence). The CDR3 sequence is CSASSGGPKEQFF. The CDR3 DNA follows: TGCAGTGCTAGTTCGGGAGGACCGAAAGAGCAGTTCTTC.

This sequence joins TRBV7-6 and TRBJ2-7, with D possibly being TRBD2 (6 bases). Trimming took off 3 bases at V and 3 bases at J, with 15 bases between the two ends. Per the germline V gene, CDR1 is SGHVS and CDR2 is FNYEAQ. The length of the CDR3 is 15 residues. CDR3 coding DNA: TGTGCCAGCAGCTTCGACGGGAGCCCCTTCTACGAGCAGTACTTC. Protein product: CASSFDGSPFYEQYF.

The table lists this clonotype with many counts. CDR3 in DNA: TGCAGCGTTGATGTAGCGGGAGGTTACAATGAGCAGTTCTTC. Protein product: CSVDVAGGYNEQFF. The rearrangement links TRBV29-1 to TRBJ2-1; the match to TRBD2 covers 10 bases. CDR1 SQVTM and CDR2 ANQGSEA come from the germline V gene. With 3 bases clipped from V and 4 bases from J, the junction kept 3 bases outside the gene matches. This CDR3 spans 14 amino acids.

This clonotype has a handful of counts. This chain's CDR3 is CASSLALRQGYEQYF. CDR3 bases: TGTGCCAGCAGCTTGGCCCTAAGACAGGGTTACGAGCAGTACTTC. The chain carries TRBV5-6 and TRBJ2-7; 7 bases align to TRBD1. V lost 0 bases and J lost 4; bases outside the gene matches: 7. Germline values: CDR1 SGHDT, CDR2 YYEEEE. This CDR3 region has 15 residues.

This clonotype has more than one count but fewer than ten. The chain combines TRBV5-6 with TRBJ2-7; unclear D gene. The germline V and J ends were trimmed by 5 bases and 4 bases, with 16 bases remaining between them. This CDR3 has 14 residues. Germline V gene data show CDR1 as SGHDT and CDR2 as YYEEEE. The CDR3 DNA reads as TGTGCCAGCAGAGCCGGGCCTGGGTATTACGAGCAGTACTTC. It translates to CASRAGPGYYEQYF. The full variable domain, in which reference TRBV5-6 and TRBJ2-7 provide the parts outside the CDR3, is DAGVTQSPTHLIKTRGQQVTLRCSPKSGHDTVSWYQQALGQGPQFIFQYYEEEERQRGNFPDRFSGHQFPNYSSELNVNALLLGDSALYLCASRAGPGYYEQYFGPGTRLTVT.

The sample holds many counts of this clonotype. CDR3 region: CAISDRLDRGRTGELFF. In DNA, the CDR3 is TGTGCCATCAGCGACAGGCTCGACAGGGGGCGGACCGGGGAGCTGTTTTTT. The chain combines TRBV10-3 with TRBJ2-2, with 10 nucleotides matching TRBD1. CDR1 and CDR2 from the germline V gene are ENHRY and SYGVKD. The trim removed 6 bases at V and 5 bases at J, leaving 12 bases unmatched. The length of the CDR3 is 17 residues.

The chain couples TRBV7-6 to TRBJ2-7, with a weak D call TRBD2 (6 bases). This CDR3 has 15 amino acids. Trimming pared 0 bases from V and 3 bases from J, leaving 12 bases between. Germline loops: CDR1 SGHVS, CDR2 FNYEAQ. The CDR3 protein is CASSLAREGGYEQYF. In DNA, the CDR3 is TGTGCCAGCAGCTTAGCCCGCGAGGGAGGCTACGAGCAGTACTTC. Using reference TRBV7-6 and TRBJ2-7 for the parts outside the CDR3, the full variable domain is GAGVSQSPRYKVTKRGQDVALRCDPISGHVSLYWYRQALGQGPEFLTYFNYEAQQDKSGLPNDRFSAERPEGSISTLTIQRTEQRDSAMYRCASSLAREGGYEQYFGPGTRLTVT.

This clonotype was observed at least ten times. The rearrangement uses TRBV15 and TRBJ2-7; D is perhaps TRBD1 (6 bases). In germline, CDR1 is LNHNV, CDR2 YYDKDF (reference sequence). The CDR3 is made up of 15 amino acids. The ends were cut back, 1 base at V and 6 bases at J, with 16 bases in the middle. The CDR3 DNA is TGTGCCACCAGCAGAGTAAACAGGGCCGACGTCGAGCAGTACTTC. Translated: CATSRVNRADVEQYF.

The V call is TRBV6-5, the J call TRBJ2-5; 8 bases are shared with TRBD1. Germline assignment: CDR1 MNHEY and CDR2 SVGAGI. The CDR3 is 13 residues long. The V and J ends lost 4 bases and 7 bases, in that order; junction bases with no gene match: 5. Here the CDR3 reads CASSWGQEGTQYF. DNA for the CDR3: TGTGCCAGCAGTTGGGGACAGGAAGGGACCCAGTACTTC.

On this clonotype itself: Given a much more abundant clone one base away, this may be a read error. The chain has TRBV5-1 and TRBJ2-2; D might be TRBD2 (5 bases). The CDR3 is made up of 12 amino acids. Per germline, CDR1 SGHRS and CDR2 YFSETQ. The CDR3 is CASRGGDWELFF. Here the CDR3 DNA reads TGCGCAAGCCGAGGAGGAGACTGGGAGCTGTTTTTT.

This clonotype was found a few times. V usage is TRBV4-3 and J usage is TRBJ2-7, with 11 bases aligning to TRBD1. The length of the CDR3 is 15 residues. Trimming removed 3 bases from V and 5 bases from J; junction bases left unmatched: 6. Germline assignment: CDR1 LGHNA and CDR2 YSLEER. CDR3 sequence (DNA): TGCGCCAGCAGCCAGGACAGGGGGCGCAGCAACGAGCAGTACTTC. Translating it yields CASSQDRGRSNEQYF.

V usage is TRBV4-2 and J usage is TRBJ2-5; D gene ambiguous. Germline V gives CDR1 LGHNA, CDR2 YNFKEQ. Trimming shortened V by 0 bases and J by 5 bases, and 7 bases separated the two germline ends. This CDR3 is 13 amino acids long. CDR3: CASSQEGFETQYF. CDR3 sequence (DNA): TGTGCCAGCAGCCAAGAGGGATTCGAGACCCAGTACTTC.

On this clonotype itself: Lacking the conserved final phenylalanine or tryptophan, this CDR3 likely reflects a read error. This chain uses TRBV10-3 with TRBJ2-1; D not certain. The CDR3 runs to 11 residues. The germline V gene has CDR1 ENHRY and CDR2 SYGVKD. Trimming removed 8 bases from V and 9 bases from J, with 11 bases in between. The CDR3 bases are TGTGCCATCGTCAGGAGTAGTGAGCAGTTCTGC. It translates to CAIVRSSEQFC.

This clonotype was recorded at least ten times. The genes are TRBV4-1 and TRBJ2-3; D ambiguous. The V end lost 0 bases, the J end lost 2 bases, and 18 bases lay between the germline ends. Germline lookup yields CDR1 MGHRA and CDR2 YSYEKL. This CDR3 comprises 18 residues. CDR3 in DNA: TGCGCCAGCAGCCAAGATTTTAGGGTGCTAACTACCACAGATACGCAGTATTTT. Translated, it gives CASSQDFRVLTTTDTQYF.

The CDR3 coding sequence is TGTGCCAGCAGCCAACACTGGACTAGCGGGAACTACGAGCAGTACTTC. Protein product: CASSQHWTSGNYEQYF. V usage is TRBV4-2 and J usage is TRBJ2-7; 12 bases are shared with TRBD2. Germline assignment: CDR1 LGHNA and CDR2 YNFKEQ. With V trimmed by 2 bases and J by 3 bases, 5 bases remained unmatched. The length of the CDR3 is 16 residues.

This chain joins TRBV12-3 or TRBV12-4 and TRBJ2-3; 8 nucleotides line up with TRBD1. The ends lost 8 bases at V and 1 base at J; junction bases unmatched: 8. The CDR3 is made up of 15 amino acids. This CDR3 is CASRLPGQGTDTQYF. CDR3 nucleotides: TGTGCCAGCCGACTCCCGGGACAGGGCACAGATACGCAGTATTTT.

This clonotype turned up a few times. The rearrangement joins TRBV7-2 to TRBJ2-7; 8 bases align to TRBD1. The CDR3 consists of 16 residues. Germline V lookup: CDR1 SGHTA, CDR2 FQGNSA. The J segment lost 0 bases and the V segment lost 5 bases, leaving 9 bases of the junction unmatched. CDR3 protein: CASSHTGGPSSYEQYF. CDR3 DNA: TGTGCCAGCAGCCACACAGGGGGACCTAGCTCCTACGAGCAGTACTTC. Filled out from reference TRBV7-2 and TRBJ2-7, the complete variable domain reads GAGVSQSPSNKVTEKGKDVELRCDPISGHTALYWYRQSLGQGLEFLIYFQGNSAPDKSGLPSDRFSAERTGGSVSTLTIQRTQQEDSAVYLCASSHTGGPSSYEQYFGPGTRLTVT.

The V gene is TRBV21-1, the J gene TRBJ2-7; the table's D call of TRBD1 was not tested on the DNA. TRBV21-1 represents a pseudogene. This CDR3 spans 12 amino acids. The CDR3 region is CARPGSHYEQYF. In nucleotides, the CDR3 is TGTGCCAGACCGGGATCGCACTACGAGCAGTACTTC.

This clonotype was observed many times. This chain connects TRBV3-1 to TRBJ2-3, with D possibly being TRBD2 (5 bases). Germline V lookup: CDR1 LGHDT, CDR2 YNNKEL (reference sequence). The V gene lost 6 bases and the J gene lost 2 bases, with 9 bases spanning the gap. This CDR3 contains 13 residues. CDR3 DNA sequence: TGTGCCAGCAGGAGCGGAGCCACAGATACGCAGTATTTT. Translated: CASRSGATDTQYF.